Listed below are T cell receptor beta chains from one sample, sequenced in a study of cytomegalovirus exposure and HLA in healthy donors. Measured with immunoSEQ multiplex PCR; TCRdb has only the in-frame clones, and not every one. This sample has roughly 120,000 clones, with about 61% found just once. The sample taken for sequencing was PBMCs. The receptors shown here come from a man between 18 and 29 years old in good health and CMV-seropositive. Both conserved end residues are part of each CDR3. D genes are given only for firm matches. Size is omitted from some rows. Given values are once, few, many or a class for expanded clones.

j_call | d_call | v_call | clone_size | cdr3_nt | cdr3_aa
TRBJ2-1 | TRBD2 | TRBV5-1 | - | TGCGCCAGCAGCTTTACTAGCGGGAACTACAATGAGCAGTTCTTC | CASSFTSGNYNEQFF
TRBJ2-7 | TRBD2 | TRBV7-6 | - | TGTGCCAGCAGCTTAGTCGCTAGCGGGGGGGCCTACTACGAGCAGTACTTC | CASSLVASGGAYYEQYF
TRBJ1-1 | TRBD1 | TRBV28 | few | TGTGCCAGCCTTGAGGGACAGACTGAAGCTTTCTTT | CASLEGQTEAFF
TRBJ1-5 | TRBD1 | TRBV10-2 | - | TGCGCCACCCAGACAGGGGGATTACAGCCCCAGCATTTT | CATQTGGLQPQHF
TRBJ2-2 | TRBD1 | TRBV5-1 | few | TGCGCCAGCAGCGGGACAGGGATTTACACCGGGGAGCTGTTTTTT | CASSGTGIYTGELFF
TRBJ1-1 | TRBD1 | TRBV7-8 | - | TGTGCCAGCAGCCAAGGGGGCCCGAACACTGAAGCTTTCTTT | CASSQGGPNTEAFF
TRBJ2-5 | TRBD1 | TRBV7-7 | - | TGTGCCAGCAGCTCCTCCGGGACAGCTGGGGAGCAGTACTTC | CASSSSGTAGEQYF
TRBJ2-3 | - | TRBV5-4 | - | TGTGCCAGCAGCTTGGCCCAAAAGGGGGCAGATACGCAGTATTTT | CASSLAQKGADTQYF
TRBJ1-2 | - | TRBV10-3 | - | TGTGCCATCAGTGAGTCATTCTCAGACAGCTCCTTTAACTATGGCTACACCTTC | CAISESFSDSSFNYGYTF
TRBJ2-3 | - | TRBV7-8 | - | TGTGCCAGCAGCCTGTCTCTTGGGCCGGTAAGCACAGATACGCAGTATTTT | CASSLSLGPVSTDTQYF
TRBJ2-5 | - | TRBV2 | - | TGTGCCAGCAGTGTAGAAGAGACCCAGTACTTC | CASSVEETQYF
TRBJ1-1 | - | TRBV28 | - | TGTGCCAGCAGTCTAGAGAACACTGAAGCTTTCTTT | CASSLENTEAFF
TRBJ2-6 | - | TRBV4-1 | - | TGCGCCAGCAGCCAAGGTGGAGTGGGGGCCGGGGCCAACGTCCTGACTTTC | CASSQGGVGAGANVLTF
TRBJ2-3 | - | TRBV15 | once | TGTGCCACCAGCAGTGCCCTGGCGGGGCTATCTAGCACAGATACGCAGTATTTT | CATSSALAGLSSTDTQYF
TRBJ1-2 | - | TRBV6-1 | - | TGTGCCAGCAGTGAATTGCCAGGGTATATGTATGGCTACACCTTC | CASSELPGYMYGYTF
TRBJ2-5 | - | TRBV7-6 | - | TGTGCCAGCACCACGGAGGGGCGGGAGACCCAGTACTTC | CASTTEGRETQYF
TRBJ2-4 | - | TRBV27 | few | TGTGCCAGCAAATCCCCAGGGTATGGCAAAAACATTCAGTACTTC | CASKSPGYGKNIQYF
TRBJ1-5 | - | TRBV7-2 | - | TGTGCCAGCAGCTTAGATTCCAGGGCCAATCAGCCCCAGCATTTT | CASSLDSRANQPQHF
TRBJ2-5 | TRBD2 | TRBV10-3 | - | TGTGCCATCAGCAGAACTAGCGGGGGGGCTAGGGAGACCCAGTACTTC | CAISRTSGGARETQYF
TRBJ1-1 | TRBD1 | TRBV29-1 | - | TGCAGCGTTGAACGGGACAGGGGGGTCCCTGAAGCTTTCTTT | CSVERDRGVPEAFF
TRBJ2-4 | TRBD2 | TRBV11-3 | - | TGTGCCAGCAGCCTCGGGACTAGCGGGGGGGCGGACATTCAGTACTTC | CASSLGTSGGADIQYF
TRBJ2-1 | TRBD2 | TRBV13 | few | TGTGCCAGCAGACTAGCGGGGGGGCGGGAGGAGCAGTTCTTC | CASRLAGGREEQFF
TRBJ2-5 | TRBD2 | TRBV29-1 | - | TGCAGCGTTGATCCAGCGGGGGGAATACAAGAGACCCAGTACTTC | CSVDPAGGIQETQYF
TRBJ2-3 | - | TRBV2 | - | TGTGCCAGCAGTGAGCGGCTAGTGGCAGATACGCAGTATTTT | CASSERLVADTQYF
TRBJ2-7 | TRBD1 | TRBV6-6 | once | TGTGCCAGCAGCCTAACCGGGACAGGGGGCTCCGAGCAGTACTTC | CASSLTGTGGSEQYF
TRBJ2-1 | TRBD2 | TRBV6-5 | - | TGTGCCAGCAGTTATGGGTTGGGGGGGAACAATGAGCAGTTCTTC | CASSYGLGGNNEQFF
TRBJ1-6 | TRBD1 | TRBV7-2 | - | TGTGCCAGCAGCTTAGGGTGGTCAGGGGGTGGTTCACCCCTCCACTTT | CASSLGWSGGGSPLHF
TRBJ2-3 | TRBD2 | TRBV6-4 | few | TGTGCCAGCAGTTTGACTAGCGGGGGGTCAGATACGCAGTATTTT | CASSLTSGGSDTQYF
TRBJ1-5 | - | TRBV19 | once | TGTGCCAGTCAGGGGAGTGGGATTCAGCCCCAGCATTTT | CASQGSGIQPQHF
TRBJ2-2 | TRBD2 | TRBV30 | - | TGTGCCTGGTCGGGGACTAGCGGGACGATGTTTAACACCGGGGAGCTGTTTTTT | CAWSGTSGTMFNTGELFF
TRBJ2-7 | - | TRBV11-3 | once | TGTGCCAGCAGCTTAGATCGGCTAGATGGGTACGAGCAGTACTTC | CASSLDRLDGYEQYF
TRBJ2-7 | TRBD1 | TRBV10-3 | - | TGTGCCATCAGGGAAGACAGGGGACCTTCCTACGAGCAGTACTTC | CAIREDRGPSYEQYF
TRBJ2-5 | TRBD2 | TRBV7-7 | - | TGTGCCAGCAGTTTCGGGGGGGGGCGGACCCAGTACTTC | CASSFGGGRTQYF
TRBJ1-2 | TRBD1 | TRBV27 | - | TGTGCCAGCAGGGACAGGTGGAATGGCTACACCTTC | CASRDRWNGYTF
TRBJ1-1 | - | TRBV6-1 | - | TGTGCCAGCAGTGAGTCTGGGGGGGTGAGCACTGAAGCTTTCTTT | CASSESGGVSTEAFF
TRBJ1-1 | - | TRBV19 | few | TGTGCCAGTAGTGAACAGGGCTACACTGAAGCTTTCTTT | CASSEQGYTEAFF
TRBJ2-3 | TRBD2 | TRBV2 | - | TGTGCCAGCAGTGGGGGGGGGACTCTAACAGATACGCAGTATTTT | CASSGGGTLTDTQYF
TRBJ1-1 | TRBD1 | TRBV28 | - | TGTGCCAGCAGTTTACCTATTCAGGGGGTCACTGAAGCTTTCTTT | CASSLPIQGVTEAFF
TRBJ1-6 | - | TRBV5-6 | - | TGTGCCAGCAGCTTTTGGTCCGAGGGTTCACCCCTCCACTTT | CASSFWSEGSPLHF
TRBJ1-2 | - | TRBV30 | - | TGTGCCTGGAGTGTACTTGATTTTGGTCCCGAGAGGATCTATGGCTACACCTTC | CAWSVLDFGPERIYGYTF
TRBJ2-4 | TRBD1 | TRBV5-1 | - | TGCGCCAGCAGCTTACGGACAGGGGTTGGCGAGGACATTCAGTACTTC | CASSLRTGVGEDIQYF